Many counts were recorded for the clone carrying this TCR beta chain. Its specificity is unknown. This sample was included in a study of Graves' ophthalmopathy and Graves' hyperthyroidism. Patients with other autoimmune diseases, uncontrolled infections, pregnancy or lactation were excluded. Patients were diagnosed from clinical symptoms, serum thyroxine, TRAb, thyroid ultrasound and orbital computed tomography. Trimming cost V 4 bases and J 10 bases, with 17 bases left between them. The germline V gene encodes CDR1 MNHEY and CDR2 SVGEGT. The CDR3 consists of 15 residues. General study findings and limits: Among thyroid clonotypes expanded above 0.001 frequency, most also appeared in blood.

The TCR beta CDR3 regions underwent amplification from RNA transcripts. HTBI primers served in a first-round RT-PCR, which a second-round multiplex PCR followed. TCRdb independently ran MiXCR on the multiplex PCR reads; one entry per CDR3 protein. The repertoire includes 680,000 or so distinct CDR3 sequences, over 20% of them detected once, and roughly 6.9% sits in the top ten. The source of this sequence is a woman younger than 30 with stable Graves' hyperthyroidism. Some clones in this sample may be carry-over from other donors' samples. The sequencing input was peripheral blood. The rearrangement uses TRBV6-2 or TRBV6-3 and TRBJ1-6; D is perhaps TRBD1 (6 bases). Written as DNA, the CDR3 is TGTGCCAGCAGTTTCCCGCCACCCGGGGGCTCACCCCTCCACTTT. It is translated as CASSFPPPGGSPLHF.